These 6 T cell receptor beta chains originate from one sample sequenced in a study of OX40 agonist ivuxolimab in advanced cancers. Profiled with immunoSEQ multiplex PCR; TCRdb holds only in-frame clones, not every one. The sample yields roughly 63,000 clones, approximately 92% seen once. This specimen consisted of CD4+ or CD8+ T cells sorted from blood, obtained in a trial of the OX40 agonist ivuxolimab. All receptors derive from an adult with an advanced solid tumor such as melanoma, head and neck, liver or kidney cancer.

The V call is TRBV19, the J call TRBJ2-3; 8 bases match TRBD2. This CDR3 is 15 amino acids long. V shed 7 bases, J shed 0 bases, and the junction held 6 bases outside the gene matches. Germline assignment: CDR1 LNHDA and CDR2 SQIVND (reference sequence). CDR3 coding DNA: TGTGCCAGTAAGGAGCGGGGGTTCAGCACAGATACGCAGTATTTT. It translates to CASKERGFSTDTQYF. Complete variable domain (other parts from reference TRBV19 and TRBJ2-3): DGGITQSPKYLFRKEGQNVTLSCEQNLNHDAMYWYRQDPGQGLRLIYYSQIVNDFQKGDIAEGYSVSREKKESFPLTVTSAQKNPTAFYLCASKERGFSTDTQYFGPGTRLTVL.

CDR3 nucleotide sequence: TGTGCCAGTAGTATTGAATGGGGGACAGATACGCAGTATTTT. Its translation: CASSIEWGTDTQYF. This chain connects TRBV19 to TRBJ2-3; D possibly uses TRBD1 or TRBD2 (5 bases each). The CDR3 is 14 residues long. V lost 3 bases, J lost 3 bases, and 10 bases lay in between. CDR1 is LNHDA, CDR2 SQIVND, per germline (reference sequence).

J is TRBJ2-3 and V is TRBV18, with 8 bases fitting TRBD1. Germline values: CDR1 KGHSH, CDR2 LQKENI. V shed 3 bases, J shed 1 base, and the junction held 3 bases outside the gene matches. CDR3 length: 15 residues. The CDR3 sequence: CASSPSTGGTDTQYF. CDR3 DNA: TGTGCCAGCTCACCTTCGACAGGGGGCACAGATACGCAGTATTTT.

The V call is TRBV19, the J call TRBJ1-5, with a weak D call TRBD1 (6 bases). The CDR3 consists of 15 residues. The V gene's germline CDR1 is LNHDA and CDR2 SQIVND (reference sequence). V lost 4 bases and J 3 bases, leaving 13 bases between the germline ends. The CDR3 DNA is TGTGCCAGTAGTACTACAGGGTTTTACAATCAGCCCCAGCATTTT. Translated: CASSTTGFYNQPQHF.

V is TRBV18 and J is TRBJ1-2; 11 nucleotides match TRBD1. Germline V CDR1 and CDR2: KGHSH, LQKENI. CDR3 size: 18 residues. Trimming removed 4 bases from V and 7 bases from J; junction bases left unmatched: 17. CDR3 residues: CASSRSGTGGDLTSGYTF. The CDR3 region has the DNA TGTGCCAGCTCACGATCCGGGACAGGGGGAGATCTTACTTCTGGCTACACCTTC.

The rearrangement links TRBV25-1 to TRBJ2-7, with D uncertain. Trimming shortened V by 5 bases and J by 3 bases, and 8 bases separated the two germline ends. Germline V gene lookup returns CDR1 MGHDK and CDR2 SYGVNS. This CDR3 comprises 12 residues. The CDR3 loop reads CASSRRRYEQYF. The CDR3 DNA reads TGTGCCAGCAGTCGACGGCGCTACGAGCAGTACTTC.